One T cell receptor (beta chain) is described in this entry. Unique-molecular-identifier-tagged TCR beta cDNA libraries were used. TCRdb redid the calling of the PCR reads with MiXCR, one entry per CDR3 protein. The sample lists about half a million distinct CDR3 sequences; 30% to 40% were seen once. This specimen belongs to a study of post-analysis software for immune sequencing data. This sequence originates from a girl under 18 with multiple sclerosis. Sequencing was performed on blood.

CDR3: CSAPRVAGLEAFF. Written as DNA, the CDR3 is TGCAGTGCTCCGAGGGTGGCAGGACTAGAAGCTTTCTTT. The gene calls are TRBV20-1 and TRBJ1-1; D gene ambiguous. CDR1 and CDR2 (germline): DFQATT, SNEGSKA (reference sequence). The CDR3 extends over 13 amino acids. Between the trimmed V and J ends, which lost 5 bases and 8 bases, there was a span of 18 bases.